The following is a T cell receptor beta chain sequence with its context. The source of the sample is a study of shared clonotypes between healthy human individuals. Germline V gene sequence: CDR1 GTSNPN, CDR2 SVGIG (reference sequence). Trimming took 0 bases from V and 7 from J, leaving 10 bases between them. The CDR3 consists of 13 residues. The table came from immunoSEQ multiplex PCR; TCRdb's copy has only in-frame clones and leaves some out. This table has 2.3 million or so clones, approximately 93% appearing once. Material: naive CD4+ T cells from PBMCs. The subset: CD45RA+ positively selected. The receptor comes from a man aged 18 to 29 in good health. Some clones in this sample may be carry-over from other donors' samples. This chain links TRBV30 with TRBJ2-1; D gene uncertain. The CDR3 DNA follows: TGTGCCTGGAGTGTACGAGGCGCAAATGAGCAGTTCTTC. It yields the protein CAWSVRGANEQFF.